This passage covers 10 T cell receptor beta chains from one sample sequenced in a study of T cells in Graves' hyperthyroidism and ophthalmopathy. RNA transcripts provided the source from which TCR beta CDR3 regions were amplified. An initial round of RT-PCR targeting the TCR CDR3 relied on the HTBI primer set. In TCRdb, the multiplex PCR reads were re-called with MiXCR into one record per CDR3 protein. This sample yields about 370,000 distinct CDR3 sequences, of which roughly 15% are seen a single time; about 21% belongs to the top ten. The sequenced sample was blood. The receptors were gathered from a woman aged 60-70 years with Graves' ophthalmopathy.

This clonotype was recorded a few times. The chain combines TRBV29-1 with TRBJ2-7; D remains ambiguous. The CDR3 spans 13 residues. Germline-derived CDR1 and CDR2 are SQVTM and ANQGSEA. V lost 4 bases and J lost 7, with 17 bases in between. CDR3 amino acids: CSVAPDRVWEQYF. The CDR3 nucleotides are TGCAGCGTTGCCCCTGACCGAGTGTGGGAGCAGTACTTC.

The chain employs TRBV20-1 and TRBJ2-7; possibly TRBD1 for D (5 bases). The germline CDR1 and CDR2 sequences are DFQATT and SNEGSKA (reference sequence). This CDR3 comprises 11 residues. Trimming took off 3 bases at V and 5 bases at J, with 8 bases between the two ends. Here the CDR3 DNA reads TGCAGTGCTAGTAGGGGCGACGAGCAGTACTTC. Translating it yields CSASRGDEQYF.

This clonotype has at least ten counts. The rearrangement links TRBV12-3 or TRBV12-4 to TRBJ2-5; 9 positions agree with TRBD1. The CDR3 has 15 residues. With V trimmed by 7 bases and J by 5 bases, 11 bases remained unmatched. CDR3 in amino acids: CASTFSGTGMETQYF. CDR3 bases: TGTGCCAGCACCTTCTCCGGGACAGGGATGGAGACCCAGTACTTC.

This clonotype was observed a few times. J is TRBJ2-5 and V is TRBV5-1; TRBD2 matches 15 bases. The CDR3 has 18 amino acids. The junction had 11 bases not matched to a gene; V was cut back by 4 bases and J by 4 bases. CDR1 is SGHRS, CDR2 YFSETQ, per germline. The CDR3 DNA reads TGCGCCAGCAGCACTGGACTAGCGGGAGGGCCGTCCCCAGAGACCCAGTACTTC. Protein sequence: CASSTGLAGGPSPETQYF.

V usage is TRBV12-3 or TRBV12-4 and J usage is TRBJ1-2; D is ambiguous. The CDR3 covers 13 residues. Deletions cut 2 bases from V and 8 bases from J, with 12 bases between. DNA for the CDR3: TGTGCCAGCAGTTTAACAGCCTTGAGCGGCTACACCTTC. This sequence encodes CASSLTALSGYTF.

This clonotype was detected only a few times. The chain is built from TRBV3-1 and TRBJ2-2; 9 bases are shared with TRBD1. CDR3 size: 15 residues. After removal of 6 bases from V and 6 bases from J, the junction contained 8 bases not matched to a gene. Germline CDR1 LGHDT, CDR2 YNNKEL (reference sequence). The chain's CDR3 is CASSGSDRGSGELFF. For the CDR3, the DNA is TGTGCCAGCAGTGGTTCCGACAGGGGGTCCGGGGAGCTGTTTTTT.

Many counts were recorded for this clonotype. The chain is built from TRBV11-2 and TRBJ2-2; TRBD2 aligns across 12 bases. The CDR3 has 18 residues. Germline V gene lookup returns CDR1 SGHAT and CDR2 FQNNGV. V lost 7 bases, J lost 1 base, and 10 bases stayed unmatched. The CDR3 sequence is CASIGLAGLAGNTGELFF. The CDR3 coding sequence is TGTGCCAGCATCGGACTAGCGGGATTGGCGGGGAACACCGGGGAGCTGTTTTTT.

This sequence joins TRBV19 and TRBJ1-1; D is uncertain. Trimming pared 3 bases from V and 9 bases from J, leaving 17 bases between. CDR1 LNHDA and CDR2 SQIVND come from the germline V gene (reference sequence). The CDR3 extends over 14 amino acids. The CDR3 DNA follows: TGTGCCAGTAGTATGCCCGGCCGTCGTAACCAAGCTTTCTTT. This translates into CASSMPGRRNQAFF.

This clonotype was recorded at least ten times. The V and J genes are TRBV12-3 or TRBV12-4 and TRBJ1-4; 8 bases fit TRBD1. Losses at the gene ends were 5 bases for V and 8 bases for J; bases not matched to a gene: 10. The length of the CDR3 is 15 residues. In nucleotides, the CDR3 is TGTGCCAGCAGTGGACAGGGAAAGGGGCGGGAAAAACTGTTTTTT. Amino acid sequence: CASSGQGKGREKLFF.

The chain uses TRBV7-9 and TRBJ2-1; 7 bases are shared with TRBD2. The trim removed 5 bases at V and 4 bases at J, leaving 14 bases unmatched. This CDR3 is built from 17 residues. The germline gives CDR1 SEHNR, CDR2 FQNEAQ (reference sequence). CDR3 in DNA: TGTGCCAGCAGCCCCCCTCGGGGGAGGGTAACTTACAATGAGCAGTTCTTC. Encoded protein: CASSPPRGRVTYNEQFF.